One sample yielded the 28 T cell receptor beta chains listed below, sequenced in a study of beta chain features in type 1 diabetes. Investigators reverse transcribed all isolated RNA, so they sequenced expressed TCRB transcripts. The assay was immunoSEQ multiplex PCR, and TCRdb's table has in-frame clones only and misses some. The repertoire holds around 400,000 clones, 10% to 15% seen once, with more than 0.015% in the top ten. The sequencing input was naive CD4+ T cells from blood. These receptors all stem from a man between 18 and 35 years old in good health.

This chain's CDR3 is CASSDTYEQFF. The CDR3 DNA reads as TGTGCCAGCAGTGACACATATGAGCAGTTCTTC. J is TRBJ2-1 and V is TRBV28, with unresolved D. This CDR3 spans 11 amino acids. V lost 5 bases and J 8 bases, leaving 7 bases between the germline ends. The V gene's germline CDR1 is MDHEN and CDR2 SYDVKM. The variable domain in full, with the rest retrieved from reference TRBV28 and TRBJ2-1, is DVKVTQSSRYLVKRTGEKVFLECVQDMDHENMFWYRQDPGLGLRLIYFSYDVKMKEKGDIPEGYSVSREKKERFSLILESASTNQTSMYLCASSDTYEQFFGPGTRLTVL.

This clone was picked up a small number of times. This chain connects TRBV25-1 to TRBJ2-1, with TRBD1 matching 7 bases. The junction had 21 bases not matched to a gene; V was cut back by 8 bases and J by 8 bases. In germline, CDR1 is MGHDK, CDR2 SYGVNS. The CDR3 runs to 17 residues. CDR3 nucleotides: TGTGCCAGCCAACCCGCACAGGGGACGTTTAGGCGGCATGAGCAGTTCTTC. This codes for CASQPAQGTFRRHEQFF.

J is TRBJ2-5 and V is TRBV6-1; the D gene is possibly TRBD2 (6 bases). Trimming took 10 bases from V and 5 from J, leaving 17 bases between them. The CDR3 sequence is 13 residues long. Germline values: CDR1 MNHNS, CDR2 SASEGT. The DNA of the CDR3 is TGTGCCACCAGGGCTAGCGCCACGGAGACCCAGTACTTC. Protein product: CATRASATETQYF.

This chain connects TRBV4-1 to TRBJ1-3; no clear D. The length of the CDR3 is 16 residues. The V gene lost 2 bases and the J gene lost 0 bases, with 11 bases spanning the gap. Germline V gives CDR1 MGHRA, CDR2 YSYEKL. DNA of the CDR3: TGCGCCAGCAGCCAATTACCTCGGAGCTCTGGAAACACCATATATTTT. Translation gives CASSQLPRSSGNTIYF.

This clone occurred a few times. The chain carries TRBV19 and TRBJ2-6; a weak D match, TRBD2 (7 bases). The CDR3 covers 18 residues. Germline CDR1 LNHDA, CDR2 SQIVND (reference sequence). V lost 5 bases to trimming and J lost 2 bases, with 19 bases between them. The CDR3 DNA is TGTGCCAGTAGTCCCCGAGGGGGGGGCGCGGCTGGGGCCAACGTCCTGACTTTC. Translated: CASSPRGGGAAGANVLTF.

This chain uses TRBV7-2 with TRBJ2-1; 11 bases are a match to TRBD2. J gave up 9 bases and V 3 bases, and 7 bases lay outside the gene matches. Looked up from germline, CDR1 is SGHTA and CDR2 is FQGNSA. The CDR3 totals 15 residues. CDR3 nucleotide sequence: TGTGCCAGCAGCTTTACAGGGACTAGCGGAGGTGAGCAGTTCTTC. Amino acids: CASSFTGTSGGEQFF.

This clone has more than one count but fewer than ten. The chain carries TRBV30 and TRBJ2-1, with D possibly TRBD2 on 5 matching bases. V was pared by 4 bases and J by 0 bases, with 13 bases between. Germline V lookup: CDR1 GTSNPN, CDR2 SVGIG (reference sequence). The CDR3 runs 15 residues. CDR3 DNA sequence: TGTGCCTGGACCCGGGAACTCATCTCCTACAATGAGCAGTTCTTC. It specifies CAWTRELISYNEQFF.

This clone was counted a few times. The chain recombines TRBV2 with TRBJ1-5; a weak D match, TRBD1 (5 bases). Trimming pared 8 bases from V and 1 base from J, leaving 15 bases between. This CDR3 contains 15 residues. Germline V CDR1 and CDR2: SNHLY, FYNNEI. CDR3 DNA: TGTGCCAGCCAGGGCGGGGGGAGCAGCAATCAGCCCCAGCATTTT. Its protein product is CASQGGGSSNQPQHF. Supplemented by reference TRBV2 and TRBJ1-5, the full variable domain reads EPEVTQTPSHQVTQMGQEVILRCVPISNHLYFYWYRQILGQKVEFLVSFYNNEISEKSEIFDDQFSVERPDGSNFTLKIRSTKLEDSAMYFCASQGGGSSNQPQHFGDGTRLSIL.

This chain joins TRBV5-1 and TRBJ1-2; no clear D. CDR1 SGHRS and CDR2 YFSETQ come from the germline V gene. This CDR3 region has 14 residues. With 0 bases removed from V and 2 bases from J, the gap between germline ends came to 8 bases. The CDR3 sequence is CASSLVGRNYGYTF. CDR3 bases: TGCGCCAGCAGCTTGGTTGGCAGGAACTATGGCTACACCTTC.

This clone was seen more than once but under ten times. This chain uses TRBV5-1 with TRBJ2-2; TRBD2 matches 7 bases. J lost 3 bases, V lost 2 bases, and 10 bases had no gene match. Germline V gene sequence: CDR1 SGHRS, CDR2 YFSETQ. CDR3 length equals 17 residues. Written as DNA, the CDR3 is TGCGCCAGCAGCTTAGATCCGGGACTAACTTACACCGGGGAGCTGTTTTTT. It yields the protein CASSLDPGLTYTGELFF.

Only a few counts were recorded for this clone. The V call is TRBV15, the J call TRBJ2-2; no reliable D call. The CDR3 runs 14 residues. V lost 0 bases and J lost 6, with 8 bases in between. The germline CDR1 and CDR2 sequences are LNHNV and YYDKDF (reference sequence). The CDR3 bases are TGTGCCACCAGCAGAGATCGCCCAGCCGGGGAGCTGTTTTTT. Protein: CATSRDRPAGELFF.

This chain connects TRBV27 to TRBJ1-5; possible D gene TRBD1, 6 bases. Germline-derived CDR1 and CDR2 are MNHEY and SMNVEV (reference sequence). The CDR3 is made up of 17 amino acids. Trimming shortened V by 4 bases and J by 7 bases, and 23 bases separated the two germline ends. The CDR3 coding sequence is TGTGCCAGCAGTTCGGCTCGGAACACAGGGCGAACACAGCCCCAGCATTTT. This translates into CASSSARNTGRTQPQHF.

The table lists this clone with a few counts. The chain employs TRBV7-2 and TRBJ1-2; TRBD1 might be the D (6 bases). CDR3 length: 15 residues. Trimming took 1 base from V and 4 from J, leaving 13 bases between them. Germline V gives CDR1 SGHTA, CDR2 FQGNSA. CDR3 DNA sequence: TGTGCCAGCAGCTTAGGGGGGCAGGGCCCCTATGGCTACACCTTC. The encoded protein is CASSLGGQGPYGYTF.

The chain employs TRBV28 and TRBJ1-3, with 8 bases aligning to TRBD1. CDR1 MDHEN and CDR2 SYDVKM come from the germline V gene. This CDR3 contains 16 residues. Trimming took 6 bases from V and 2 from J; bases not matched to a gene: 9. The CDR3 protein is CASSRRTGGAGNTIYF. For the CDR3, the DNA is TGTGCCAGCAGCCGAAGAACAGGGGGTGCTGGAAACACCATATATTTT.

This clone was recorded a few times. J is TRBJ1-2 and V is TRBV6-5; 8 nucleotides match TRBD1. This CDR3 has 15 amino acids. V shed 6 bases and J 2 bases; nucleotides not matched to a gene: 8. From germline, CDR1 is MNHEY and CDR2 SVGAGI. The chain's CDR3 is CASSRTGLINYGYTF. DNA of the CDR3: TGTGCCAGCAGCCGGACAGGGCTAATCAACTATGGCTACACCTTC.

This clone was detected a few times. Other DNA sequences in this sample translate to the same CDR3. The V call is TRBV7-2, the J call TRBJ1-5; no definite D call. Trimming removed 1 base from V and 2 bases from J, with 3 bases in between. Germline V lookup: CDR1 SGHTA, CDR2 FQGNSA. This CDR3 has 13 amino acids. CDR3 nucleotide sequence: TGTGCCAGCAGCTTAGTCGGCAATCAGCCCCAGCATTTT. It is translated as CASSLVGNQPQHF. The whole variable domain, remainder taken from reference TRBV7-2 and TRBJ1-5, is GAGVSQSPSNKVTEKGKDVELRCDPISGHTALYWYRQSLGQGLEFLIYFQGNSAPDKSGLPSDRFSAERTGGSVSTLTIQRTQQEDSAVYLCASSLVGNQPQHFGDGTRLSIL.

This clone was seen only a few times. This chain uses TRBV2 with TRBJ1-6; possible D gene TRBD1, 5 bases. V gave up 6 bases and J gave up 12 bases, with 18 bases separating them. Germline V gene sequence: CDR1 SNHLY, CDR2 FYNNEI. This CDR3 has 14 amino acids. CDR3 DNA: TGTGCCAGCAGAATAGAGCTAACAGGCGGACCCCTCCACTTT. This encodes CASRIELTGGPLHF. The whole variable domain, filled in from reference TRBV2 and TRBJ1-6, reads EPEVTQTPSHQVTQMGQEVILRCVPISNHLYFYWYRQILGQKVEFLVSFYNNEISEKSEIFDDQFSVERPDGSNFTLKIRSTKLEDSAMYFCASRIELTGGPLHFGNGTRLTVT.

The genes are TRBV7-6 and TRBJ2-7; 9 nucleotides match TRBD1. The germline V gene has CDR1 SGHVS and CDR2 FNYEAQ. The CDR3 is 13 amino acids. Germline trimming cut 0 bases from V and 9 bases from J; bases unmatched to any gene: 3. The DNA for the CDR3 is TGTGCCAGCAGCTTAGCGCCGGGACAGGGGCAGTACTTC. Its translation is CASSLAPGQGQYF.

This clone showed up just a few times. The chain joins TRBV30 to TRBJ1-4; D not certain. The CDR3 covers 12 residues. Trimming left V 2 bases short and J 5 bases short, with 6 bases between. The germline V gene has CDR1 GTSNPN and CDR2 SVGIG (reference sequence). CDR3: CAWSRVNEKLFF. The DNA of the CDR3 is TGTGCCTGGAGTCGAGTCAATGAAAAACTGTTTTTT.

V usage is TRBV7-2 and J usage is TRBJ2-5, with TRBD1 as a possible D gene (6 bases). V was trimmed by 4 bases and J by 5 bases, leaving 17 bases between them. The CDR3 sequence is 15 residues long. Germline assignment: CDR1 SGHTA and CDR2 FQGNSA. The CDR3 sequence is CASSWGNREMETQYF. The CDR3 nucleotides are TGTGCCAGCAGCTGGGGGAACAGGGAAATGGAGACCCAGTACTTC.

This clone was seen only a few times. This CDR3 is CASSKRAGTDTQYF. The CDR3 DNA reads TGCGCCAGCAGCAAAAGAGCGGGCACAGATACGCAGTATTTT. V usage is TRBV5-1 and J usage is TRBJ2-3; TRBD2 is a possible D gene (5 bases). Trimming cost V 4 bases and J 1 base, with 10 bases left between them. The CDR3 contains 14 residues. The germline CDR1 and CDR2 sequences are SGHRS and YFSETQ. The full variable domain, completed using reference TRBV5-1 and TRBJ2-3, is KAGVTQTPRYLIKTRGQQVTLSCSPISGHRSVSWYQQTPGQGLQFLFEYFSETQRNKGNFPGRFSGRQFSNSRSEMNVSTLELGDSALYLCASSKRAGTDTQYFGPGTRLTVL.

This clone appeared a few times. J is TRBJ1-3 and V is TRBV29-1, with D possibly being TRBD1 (5 bases). V dropped 1 base and J dropped 2 bases, with 6 bases sitting between them. This CDR3 contains 13 residues. CDR1 and CDR2 (germline): SQVTM, ANQGSEA. The CDR3 DNA reads as TGCAGCGTTGAAGGGGGGGCTGGAAACACCATATATTTT. It translates to CSVEGGAGNTIYF.

This clone was observed a few times. V and J are TRBV11-1 and TRBJ2-2; 9 nucleotides line up with TRBD1. Germline V gene data show CDR1 as SGHAT and CDR2 as FQDESV (reference sequence). There are 15 residues in the CDR3. The junction had 8 bases not matched to a gene; V was cut back by 5 bases and J by 7 bases. Written as DNA, the CDR3 is TGTGCCAGCAGCGGACAGGGGTTAAGGGGCGGGGAGCTGTTTTTT. This translates into CASSGQGLRGGELFF.

A few counts support this clone. The chain has TRBV5-4 and TRBJ1-2, with unresolved D. Germline-derived CDR1 and CDR2 are SGHNT and YYREEE (reference sequence). CDR3 length equals 13 residues. Trimming took off 3 bases at V and 6 bases at J, with 12 bases between the two ends. The CDR3 bases are TGTGCCAGCAGCTCCGACACATACGATGGCTACACCTTC. Residues: CASSSDTYDGYTF.

The V gene is TRBV7-9, the J gene TRBJ1-4; D is perhaps TRBD1 (5 bases). The CDR3 covers 13 residues. Germline-derived CDR1 and CDR2 are SEHNR and FQNEAQ (reference sequence). The V gene lost 3 bases and the J gene lost 7 bases, with 9 bases spanning the gap. The chain's CDR3 is CASSFREVEKLFF. DNA of the CDR3: TGTGCCAGCAGCTTCAGGGAGGTTGAAAAACTGTTTTTT.

The chain carries TRBV27 and TRBJ1-4, with unresolved D. The V gene lost 5 bases and the J gene lost 10 bases, with 14 bases spanning the gap. Looked up from germline, CDR1 is MNHEY and CDR2 is SMNVEV (reference sequence). This CDR3 is 13 amino acids long. In DNA form, the CDR3 reads TGTGCCAGCAGTCCAAGACCGGGAGCAAAACTGTTTTTT. It yields the protein CASSPRPGAKLFF.

The rearrangement links TRBV7-9 to TRBJ2-5, with TRBD2 as a possible D gene (5 bases). This CDR3 has 15 amino acids. CDR1 is SEHNR and CDR2 is FQNEAQ in the germline V gene (reference sequence). Trimming removed 1 base from V and 1 base from J, with 10 bases in between. CDR3 sequence: CASSLGLRGQETQYF. CDR3 sequence (DNA): TGTGCCAGCAGCTTAGGGCTACGGGGCCAAGAGACCCAGTACTTC.

This chain uses TRBV28 with TRBJ2-4; 8 bases align to TRBD1. CDR3 size: 15 residues. J was trimmed by 4 bases and V by 2 bases; bases with no gene match: 4. CDR1 and CDR2 from the germline V gene are MDHEN and SYDVKM. CDR3 nucleotides: TGTGCCAGCAGTTTAGCAGGGGGCGCGAAAAACATTCAGTACTTC. Amino acids: CASSLAGGAKNIQYF.